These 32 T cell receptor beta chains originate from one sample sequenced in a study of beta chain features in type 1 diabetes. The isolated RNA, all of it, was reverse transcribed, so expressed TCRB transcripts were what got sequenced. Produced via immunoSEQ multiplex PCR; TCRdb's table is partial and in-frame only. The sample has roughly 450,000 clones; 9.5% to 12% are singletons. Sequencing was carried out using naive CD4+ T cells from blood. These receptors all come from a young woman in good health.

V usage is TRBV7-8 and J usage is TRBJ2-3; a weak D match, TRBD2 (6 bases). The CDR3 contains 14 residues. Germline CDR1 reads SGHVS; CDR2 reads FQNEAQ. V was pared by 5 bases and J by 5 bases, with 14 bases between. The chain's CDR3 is CASSPLRGLDTQYF. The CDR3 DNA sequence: TGTGCCAGCAGCCCCCTCCGGGGGTTAGATACGCAGTATTTT.

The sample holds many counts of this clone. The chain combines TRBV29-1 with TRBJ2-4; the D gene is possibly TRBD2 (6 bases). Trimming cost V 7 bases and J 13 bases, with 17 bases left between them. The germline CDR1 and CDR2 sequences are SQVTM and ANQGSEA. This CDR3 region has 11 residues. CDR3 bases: TGCAGCGCTCAATGGGGGGACGCCCAGTACTTC. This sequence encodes CSAQWGDAQYF.

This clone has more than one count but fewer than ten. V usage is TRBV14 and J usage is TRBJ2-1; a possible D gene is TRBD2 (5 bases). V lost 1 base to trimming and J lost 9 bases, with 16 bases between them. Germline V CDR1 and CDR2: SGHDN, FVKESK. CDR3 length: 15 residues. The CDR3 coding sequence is TGTGCCAGCAGCCAAGTCAGAGGGAGAGTTGGTGAGCAGTTCTTC. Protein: CASSQVRGRVGEQFF.

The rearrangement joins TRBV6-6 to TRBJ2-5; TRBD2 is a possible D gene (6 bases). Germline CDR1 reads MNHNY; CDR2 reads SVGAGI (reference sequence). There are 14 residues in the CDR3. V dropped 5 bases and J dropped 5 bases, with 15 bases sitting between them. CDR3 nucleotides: TGTGCCAGCAGTGACTTGACTAGTCTGGAGACCCAGTACTTC. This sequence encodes CASSDLTSLETQYF.

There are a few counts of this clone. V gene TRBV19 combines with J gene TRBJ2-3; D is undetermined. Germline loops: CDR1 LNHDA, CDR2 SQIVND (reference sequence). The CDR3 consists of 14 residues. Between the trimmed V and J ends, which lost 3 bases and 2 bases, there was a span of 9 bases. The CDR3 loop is CASSMRLLTDTQYF. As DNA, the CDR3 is TGTGCCAGTAGTATGCGGTTGCTCACAGATACGCAGTATTTT.

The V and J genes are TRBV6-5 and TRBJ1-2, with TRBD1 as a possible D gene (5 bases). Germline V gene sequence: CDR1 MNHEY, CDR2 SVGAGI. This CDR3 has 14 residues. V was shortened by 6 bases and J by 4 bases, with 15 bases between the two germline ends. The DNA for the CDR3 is TGTGCCAGCAGCCAAGACTTGACAGCCTATGGCTACACCTTC. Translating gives CASSQDLTAYGYTF.

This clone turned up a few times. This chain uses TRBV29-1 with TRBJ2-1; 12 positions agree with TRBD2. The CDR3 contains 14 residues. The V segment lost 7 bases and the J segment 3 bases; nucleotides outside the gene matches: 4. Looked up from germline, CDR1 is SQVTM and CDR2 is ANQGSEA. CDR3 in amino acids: CSARTSGVYNEQFF. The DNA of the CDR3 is TGCAGCGCCCGGACTAGCGGGGTCTACAATGAGCAGTTCTTC.

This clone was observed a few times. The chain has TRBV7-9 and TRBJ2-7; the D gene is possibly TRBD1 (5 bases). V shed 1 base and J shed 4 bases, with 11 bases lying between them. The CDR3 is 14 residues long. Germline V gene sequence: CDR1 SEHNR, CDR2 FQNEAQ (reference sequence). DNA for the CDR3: TGTGCCAGCAGCTTAGGCAGGGCCCCTTACGAGCAGTACTTC. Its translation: CASSLGRAPYEQYF.

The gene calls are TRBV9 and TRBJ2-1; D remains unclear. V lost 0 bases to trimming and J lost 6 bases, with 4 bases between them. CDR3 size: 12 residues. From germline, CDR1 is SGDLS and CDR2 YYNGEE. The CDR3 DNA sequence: TGTGCCAGCAGCGTAGGCAGCAATGAGCAGTTCTTC. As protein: CASSVGSNEQFF.

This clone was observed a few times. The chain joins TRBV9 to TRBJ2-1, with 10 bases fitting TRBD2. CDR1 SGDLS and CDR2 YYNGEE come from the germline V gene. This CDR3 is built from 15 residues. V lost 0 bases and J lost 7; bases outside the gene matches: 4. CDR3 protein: CASSVESGRGNEQFF. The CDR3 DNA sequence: TGTGCCAGCAGCGTAGAAAGCGGGAGGGGGAATGAGCAGTTCTTC.

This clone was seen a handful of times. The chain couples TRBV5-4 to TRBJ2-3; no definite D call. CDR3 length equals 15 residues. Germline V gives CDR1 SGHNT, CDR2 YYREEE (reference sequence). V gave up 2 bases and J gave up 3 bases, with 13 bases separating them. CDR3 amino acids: CASSFGHHSTDTQYF. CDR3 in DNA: TGTGCCAGCAGCTTCGGCCACCATTCAACAGATACGCAGTATTTT. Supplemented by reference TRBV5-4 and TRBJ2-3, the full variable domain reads ETGVTQSPTHLIKTRGQQVTLRCSSQSGHNTVSWYQQALGQGPQFIFQYYREEENGRGNFPPRFSGLQFPNYSSELNVNALELDDSALYLCASSFGHHSTDTQYFGPGTRLTVL.

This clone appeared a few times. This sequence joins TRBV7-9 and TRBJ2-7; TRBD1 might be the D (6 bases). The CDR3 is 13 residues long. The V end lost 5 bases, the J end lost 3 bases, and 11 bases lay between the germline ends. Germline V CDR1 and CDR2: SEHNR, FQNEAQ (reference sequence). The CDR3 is CASSLGQFYEQYV. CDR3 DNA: TGTGCCAGCAGCCTCGGACAGTTCTACGAGCAGTACGTC.

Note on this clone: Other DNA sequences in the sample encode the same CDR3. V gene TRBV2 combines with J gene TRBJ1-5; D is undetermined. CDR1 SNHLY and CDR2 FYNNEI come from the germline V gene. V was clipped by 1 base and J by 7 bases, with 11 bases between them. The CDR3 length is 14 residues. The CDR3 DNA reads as TGTGCCAGCAGTGAAGTTGTGGGTCTACAGCCCCAGCATTTT. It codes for CASSEVVGLQPQHF.

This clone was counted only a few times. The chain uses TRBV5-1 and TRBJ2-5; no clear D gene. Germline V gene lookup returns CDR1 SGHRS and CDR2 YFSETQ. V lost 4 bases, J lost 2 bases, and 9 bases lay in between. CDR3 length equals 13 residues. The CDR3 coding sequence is TGCGCCAGCAGCCACGGTTTTCAAGAGACCCAGTACTTC. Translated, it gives CASSHGFQETQYF.

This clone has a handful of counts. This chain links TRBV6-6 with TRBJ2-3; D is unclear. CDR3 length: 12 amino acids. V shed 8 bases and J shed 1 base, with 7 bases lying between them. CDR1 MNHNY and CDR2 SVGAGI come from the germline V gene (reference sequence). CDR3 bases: TGTGCCAGCGGATTGGGCACAGATACGCAGTATTTT. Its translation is CASGLGTDTQYF.

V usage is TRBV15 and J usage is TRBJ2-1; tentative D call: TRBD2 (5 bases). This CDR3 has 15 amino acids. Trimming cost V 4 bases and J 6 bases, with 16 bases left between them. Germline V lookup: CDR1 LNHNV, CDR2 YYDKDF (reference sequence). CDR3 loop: CATSTPRGWGNEQFF. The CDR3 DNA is TGTGCCACCAGCACGCCTCGAGGGTGGGGCAATGAGCAGTTCTTC.

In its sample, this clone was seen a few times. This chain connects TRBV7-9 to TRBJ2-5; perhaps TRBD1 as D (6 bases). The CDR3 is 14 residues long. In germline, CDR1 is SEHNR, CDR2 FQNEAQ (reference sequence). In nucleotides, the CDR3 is TGTGCGTCTACTTCCCAGGGGCAGCGAGAGACCCAGTACTTC. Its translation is CASTSQGQRETQYF.

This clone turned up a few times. The CDR3 bases are TGCGCCAGCAGCCGGCTACTAGCGGGGGGGTCCAATGAGCAGTTCTTC. It yields the protein CASSRLLAGGSNEQFF. This sequence joins TRBV4-1 and TRBJ2-1; 13 nucleotides align to TRBD2. CDR1 is MGHRA, CDR2 YSYEKL, per germline. The CDR3 length is 16 residues. Losses at the gene ends were 4 bases for V and 6 bases for J; bases not matched to a gene: 6.

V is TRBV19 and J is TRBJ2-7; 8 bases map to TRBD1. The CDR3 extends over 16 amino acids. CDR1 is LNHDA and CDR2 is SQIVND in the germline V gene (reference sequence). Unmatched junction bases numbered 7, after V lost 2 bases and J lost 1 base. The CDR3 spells CASSITGQVSSYEQYF. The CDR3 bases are TGTGCCAGTAGTATAACGGGACAGGTCAGTTCCTACGAGCAGTACTTC.

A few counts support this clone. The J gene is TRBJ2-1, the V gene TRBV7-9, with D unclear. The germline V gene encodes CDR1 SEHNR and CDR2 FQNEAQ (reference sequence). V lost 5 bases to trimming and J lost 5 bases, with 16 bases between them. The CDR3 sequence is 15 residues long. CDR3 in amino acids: CASSLQVPRNNEQFF. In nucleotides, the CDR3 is TGTGCCAGCAGCCTTCAGGTACCTCGGAACAATGAGCAGTTCTTC. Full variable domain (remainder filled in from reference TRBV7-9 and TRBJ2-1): DTGVSQNPRHKITKRGQNVTFRCDPISEHNRLYWYRQTLGQGPEFLTYFQNEAQLEKSRLLSDRFSAERPKGSFSTLEIQRTEQGDSAMYLCASSLQVPRNNEQFFGPGTRLTVL.

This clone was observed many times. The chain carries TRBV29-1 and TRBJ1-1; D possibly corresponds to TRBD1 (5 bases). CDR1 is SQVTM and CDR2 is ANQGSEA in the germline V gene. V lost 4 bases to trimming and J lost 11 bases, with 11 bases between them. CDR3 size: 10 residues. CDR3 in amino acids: CSVADIRAFF. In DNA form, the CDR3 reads TGCAGCGTTGCGGACATTAGGGCTTTCTTT.

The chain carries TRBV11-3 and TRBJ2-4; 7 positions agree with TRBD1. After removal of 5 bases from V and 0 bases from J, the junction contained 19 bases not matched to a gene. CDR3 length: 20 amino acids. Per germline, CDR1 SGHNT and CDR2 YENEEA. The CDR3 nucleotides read TGTGCCAGCAGCCCTCGCCGACAGGGCAACACTTATCTAGCCAAAAACATTCAGTACTTC. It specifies CASSPRRQGNTYLAKNIQYF. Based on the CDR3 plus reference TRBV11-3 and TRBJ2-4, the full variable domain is EAGVVQSPRYKIIEKKQPVAFWCNPISGHNTLYWYLQNLGQGPELLIRYENEEAVDDSQLPKDRFSAERLKGVDSTLKIQPAELGDSAVYLCASSPRRQGNTYLAKNIQYFGAGTRLSVL.

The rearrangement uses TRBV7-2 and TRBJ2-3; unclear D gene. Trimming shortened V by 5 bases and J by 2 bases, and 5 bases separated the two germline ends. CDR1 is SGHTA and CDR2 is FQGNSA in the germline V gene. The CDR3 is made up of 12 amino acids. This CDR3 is CASSAPTDTQYF. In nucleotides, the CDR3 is TGTGCCAGCAGCGCCCCCACAGATACGCAGTATTTT. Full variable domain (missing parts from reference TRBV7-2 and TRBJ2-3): GAGVSQSPSNKVTEKGKDVELRCDPISGHTALYWYRQSLGQGLEFLIYFQGNSAPDKSGLPSDRFSAERTGGSVSTLTIQRTQQEDSAVYLCASSAPTDTQYFGPGTRLTVL.

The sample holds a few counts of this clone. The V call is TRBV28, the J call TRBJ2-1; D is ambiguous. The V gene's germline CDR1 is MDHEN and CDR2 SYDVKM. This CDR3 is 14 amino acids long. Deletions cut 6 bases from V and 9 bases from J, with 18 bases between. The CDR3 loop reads CASSSVWPGPEQFF. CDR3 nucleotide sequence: TGTGCCAGCAGCTCTGTTTGGCCCGGGCCTGAGCAGTTCTTC.

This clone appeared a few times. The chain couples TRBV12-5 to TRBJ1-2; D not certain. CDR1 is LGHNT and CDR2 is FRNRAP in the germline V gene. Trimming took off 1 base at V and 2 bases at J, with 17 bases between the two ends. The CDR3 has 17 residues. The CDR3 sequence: CASGLDRGGVENYGYTF. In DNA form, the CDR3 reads TGTGCTAGTGGTTTGGACCGGGGTGGGGTTGAAAACTATGGCTACACCTTC.

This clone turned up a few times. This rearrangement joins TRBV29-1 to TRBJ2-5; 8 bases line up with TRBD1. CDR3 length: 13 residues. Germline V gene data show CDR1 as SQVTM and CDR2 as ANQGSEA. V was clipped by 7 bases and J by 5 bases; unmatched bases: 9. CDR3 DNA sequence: TGCAGCGGAGGACAGGGAGGAATTGAGACCCAGTACTTC. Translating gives CSGGQGGIETQYF.

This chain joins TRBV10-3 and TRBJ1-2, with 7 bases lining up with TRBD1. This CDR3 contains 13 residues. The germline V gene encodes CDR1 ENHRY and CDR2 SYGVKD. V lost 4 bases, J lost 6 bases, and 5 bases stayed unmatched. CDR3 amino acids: CAISGTGVDGYTF. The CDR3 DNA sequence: TGTGCCATCAGTGGAACAGGGGTGGATGGCTACACCTTC.

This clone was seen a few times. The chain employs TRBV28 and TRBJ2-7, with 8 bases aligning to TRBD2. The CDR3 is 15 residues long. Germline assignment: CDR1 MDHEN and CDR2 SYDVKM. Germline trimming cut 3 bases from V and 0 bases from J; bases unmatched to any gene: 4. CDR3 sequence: CASSFGGVSSYEQYV. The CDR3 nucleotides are TGTGCCAGCAGTTTCGGGGGGGTCAGCTCCTACGAGCAGTACGTC.

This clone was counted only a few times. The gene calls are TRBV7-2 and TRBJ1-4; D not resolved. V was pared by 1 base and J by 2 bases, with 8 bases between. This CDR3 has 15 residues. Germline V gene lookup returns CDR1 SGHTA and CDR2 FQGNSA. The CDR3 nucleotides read TGTGCCAGCAGCTTAGAGGAACGGACTAATGAAAAACTGTTTTTT. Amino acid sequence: CASSLEERTNEKLFF.

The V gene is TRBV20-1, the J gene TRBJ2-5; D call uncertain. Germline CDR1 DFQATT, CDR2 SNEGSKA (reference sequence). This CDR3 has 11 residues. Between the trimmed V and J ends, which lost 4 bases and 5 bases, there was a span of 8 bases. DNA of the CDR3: TGCAGTGCTACAATTTGGGAGACCCAGTACTTC. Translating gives CSATIWETQYF.

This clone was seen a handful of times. This CDR3 is CASSQDGSSYNEQFF. CDR3 DNA sequence: TGCGCCAGCAGCCAAGACGGGAGCTCCTACAATGAGCAGTTCTTC. The chain has TRBV4-1 and TRBJ2-1, with a tentative D call TRBD2 (6 bases). V dropped 0 bases and J dropped 0 bases, with 6 bases sitting between them. Germline assignment: CDR1 MGHRA and CDR2 YSYEKL. CDR3 length: 15 residues.

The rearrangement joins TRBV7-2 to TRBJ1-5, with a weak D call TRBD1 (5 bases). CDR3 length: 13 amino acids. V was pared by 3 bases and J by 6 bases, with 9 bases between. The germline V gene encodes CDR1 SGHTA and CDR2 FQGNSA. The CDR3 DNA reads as TGTGCCAGCAGCTTCAGGGTCAGTCAGCCCCAGCATTTT. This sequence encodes CASSFRVSQPQHF.